A selection of T cell receptor beta chains follows, all from one sample in a study of CD8 T cells in ankylosing spondylitis. TCRdb redid the calling of the 5' RACE reads with MiXCR, one entry per CDR3 protein. The repertoire consists of 450,000 to 550,000 distinct CDR3 sequences, with less than 6% occurring once and the leading ten covering approximately 4%. Specimen: blood, either unsorted or a sorted T cell fraction (not recorded which). These TCRs come from a male donor with ankylosing spondylitis. Each CDR3 is given with its conserved first and last residue. A D gene is named only where the DNA matches it firmly. Expanded clones get a size class; other rows say once, few or many, or leave the size out.

>TRBJ2-1|TRBV18|-|few
CASSSRGPRGNEQFF
TGTGCCAGCTCTTCCAGGGGCCCTCGGGGCAATGAGCAGTTCTTC
>TRBJ2-1|TRBV20-1|-|few
CSARDIPSGHGFPHEQFF
TGCAGTGCTAGAGATATCCCGTCAGGCCACGGATTCCCCCATGAGCAGTTCTTC
>TRBJ2-1|TRBV7-2|TRBD2|few
CASSSLAGGYEQFF
TGTGCCAGCAGCTCGTTAGCGGGGGGGTATGAGCAGTTCTTC
>TRBJ2-1|TRBV9|-|many
CASSGTPYNEQFF
TGTGCCAGCAGCGGGACCCCATACAATGAGCAGTTCTTC
>TRBJ2-1|TRBV7-8|-|-
CASSLEGGRAYNEQFF
TGTGCCAGCAGCTTAGAGGGGGGAAGGGCCTACAATGAGCAGTTCTTC
>TRBJ1-5|TRBV12-3/TRBV12-4|-|many
CASSFYLGGQPQHF
TGTGCCAGCAGTTTTTATCTGGGGGGTCAGCCCCAGCATTTT
>TRBJ2-7|TRBV30|TRBD1|-
CAWNPDRYEQYF
TGTGCCTGGAACCCGGACAGGTACGAGCAGTACTTC
>TRBJ1-4|TRBV7-9|-|-
CASSSPGTEKLFF
TGTGCCAGCAGCTCCCCAGGGACTGAAAAACTGTTTTTT
>TRBJ2-2|TRBV28|TRBD1|many
CASSFRPGQSTGELFF
TGTGCCAGCAGTTTTCGCCCGGGACAGAGCACCGGGGAGCTGTTTTTT
>TRBJ2-4|TRBV20-1|-|many
CSAGRGATKNIQYF
TGCAGTGCGGGGAGGGGGGCAACCAAAAACATTCAGTACTTC
>TRBJ2-7|TRBV6-2/TRBV6-3|-|-
CASSYLDRYEQYF
TGTGCCAGCAGTTACTTAGACAGGTACGAGCAGTACTTC
>TRBJ2-2|TRBV5-1|TRBD1|many
CASSFGTGNTGELFF
TGCGCCAGCAGCTTCGGGACAGGGAACACCGGGGAGCTGTTTTTT
>TRBJ2-1|TRBV27|TRBD2|many
CASRYGGALEQFF
TGTGCCAGCAGATACGGGGGGGCACTTGAGCAGTTCTTC
>TRBJ1-1|TRBV9|-|many
CASSVRDISNTEAFF
TGTGCCAGCAGCGTGCGGGACATTAGTAACACTGAAGCTTTCTTT
>TRBJ1-4|TRBV29-1|-|many
CSVTRGATNEKLFF
TGCAGCGTTACAAGGGGCGCAACTAATGAAAAACTGTTTTTT
>TRBJ2-1|TRBV6-5|-|many
CASSSPDAEHSYNEQFF
TGTGCCAGCAGTTCCCCCGATGCGGAACACTCCTACAATGAGCAGTTCTTC
>TRBJ2-2|TRBV7-6|-|-
CASSSTSLITGELFF
TGTGCCAGCAGCTCAACTAGCTTAATCACCGGGGAGCTGTTTTTT
>TRBJ2-7|TRBV7-9|-|few
CASSKRGEQYF
TGTGCCAGCAGCAAGAGGGGCGAGCAGTACTTC
>TRBJ2-7|TRBV12-3/TRBV12-4|-|many
CASSPLLSYEQYF
TGTGCCAGCAGTCCCCTACTCTCCTACGAGCAGTACTTC
>TRBJ1-2|TRBV4-2|-|many
CASSQEVNYGYTF
TGTGCCAGCAGCCAAGAGGTAAACTATGGCTACACCTTC
>TRBJ2-7|TRBV7-9|TRBD1|once
CASSSYNRGQYF
TGTGCCAGCAGCTCATATAACAGGGGGCAGTACTTC
>TRBJ2-2|TRBV5-1|TRBD2|many
CASTSPLAARNTGELFF
TGCGCCAGCACCTCACCCCTAGCGGCCCGGAACACCGGGGAGCTGTTTTTT
>TRBJ1-2|TRBV28|-|many
CASISIARKGEGYTF
TGTGCCAGCATCTCGATTGCTCGAAAGGGTGAGGGCTACACCTTC